The present TCR beta chain was sequenced within a study of blood T cell repertoires in COVID-19. TCRdb's copy holds only in-frame clones and misses some; the assay was immunoSEQ multiplex PCR. Of around 270,000 clones in the sample, roughly 91% were seen once. The CDR3 has 14 residues. The trim removed 4 bases at V and 5 bases at J, leaving 6 bases unmatched. Per germline, CDR1 LNHDA and CDR2 SQIVND (reference sequence). Sequences were obtained from peripheral blood. The V gene is TRBV19, the J gene TRBJ1-1; TRBD1 matches 8 bases. This TCR derives from a man aged 35 to 55 with acute or convalescent COVID-19. As DNA, the CDR3 is TGTGCCAGTAGTAGCCCGGACAGGGTTACTGAAGCTTTCTTT. It encodes CASSSPDRVTEAFF.